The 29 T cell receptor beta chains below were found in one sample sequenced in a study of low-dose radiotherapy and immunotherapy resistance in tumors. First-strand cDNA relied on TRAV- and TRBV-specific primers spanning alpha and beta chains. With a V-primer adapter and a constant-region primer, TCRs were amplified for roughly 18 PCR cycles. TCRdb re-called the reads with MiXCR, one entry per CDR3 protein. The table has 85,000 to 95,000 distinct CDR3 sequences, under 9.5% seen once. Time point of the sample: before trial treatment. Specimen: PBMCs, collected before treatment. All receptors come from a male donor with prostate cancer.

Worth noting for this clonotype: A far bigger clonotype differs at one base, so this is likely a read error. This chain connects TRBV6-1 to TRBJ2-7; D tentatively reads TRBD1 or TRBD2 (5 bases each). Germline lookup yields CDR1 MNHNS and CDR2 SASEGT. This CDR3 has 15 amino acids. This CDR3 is CAISVEGSSYNEQYF. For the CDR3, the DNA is TGTGCCATCAGTGTCGAGGGGAGCTCCTACAATGAGCAGTACTTC.

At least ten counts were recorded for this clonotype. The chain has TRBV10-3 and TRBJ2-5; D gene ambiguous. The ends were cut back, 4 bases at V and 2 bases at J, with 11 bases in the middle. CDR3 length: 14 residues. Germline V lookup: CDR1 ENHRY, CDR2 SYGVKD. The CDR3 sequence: CAISVFGLQETQYF. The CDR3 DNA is TGTGCCATCAGTGTGTTTGGGCTGCAAGAGACCCAGTACTTC.

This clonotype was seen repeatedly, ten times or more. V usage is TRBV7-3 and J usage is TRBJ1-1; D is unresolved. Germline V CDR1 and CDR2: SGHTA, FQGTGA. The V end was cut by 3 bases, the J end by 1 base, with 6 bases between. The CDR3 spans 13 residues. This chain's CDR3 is CASSFGPNTEAFF. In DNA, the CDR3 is TGTGCCAGCAGCTTCGGACCGAACACTGAAGCTTTCTTT.

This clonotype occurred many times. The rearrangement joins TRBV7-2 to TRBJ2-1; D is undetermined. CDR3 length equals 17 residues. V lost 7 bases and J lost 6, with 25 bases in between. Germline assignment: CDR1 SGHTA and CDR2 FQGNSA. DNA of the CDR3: TGTGCCAGCATCCCAGACCTAGGAGTTTGGATGCCCAATGAGCAGTTCTTC. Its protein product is CASIPDLGVWMPNEQFF.

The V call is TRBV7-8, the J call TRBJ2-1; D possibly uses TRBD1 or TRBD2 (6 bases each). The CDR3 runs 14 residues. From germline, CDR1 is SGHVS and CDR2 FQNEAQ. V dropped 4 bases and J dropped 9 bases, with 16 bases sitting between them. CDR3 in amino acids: CASSSRGRTGEQFF. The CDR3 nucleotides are TGTGCCAGCAGCTCCCGGGGGCGTACCGGTGAGCAGTTCTTC.

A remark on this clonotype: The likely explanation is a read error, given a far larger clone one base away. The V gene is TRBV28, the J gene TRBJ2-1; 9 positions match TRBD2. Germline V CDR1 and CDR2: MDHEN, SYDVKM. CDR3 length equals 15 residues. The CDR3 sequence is CAHKEAGGRSYEQFF. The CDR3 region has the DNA TGTGCTCATAAAGAGGCGGGAGGGCGGTCCTACGAGCAGTTCTTC.

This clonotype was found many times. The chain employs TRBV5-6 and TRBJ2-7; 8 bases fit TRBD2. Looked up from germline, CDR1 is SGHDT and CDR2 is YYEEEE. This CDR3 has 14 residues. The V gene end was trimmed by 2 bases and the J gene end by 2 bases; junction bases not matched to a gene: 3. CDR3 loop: CASSFTGGPYEQYF. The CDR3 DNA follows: TGTGCCAGCAGCTTTACGGGAGGGCCCTACGAGCAGTACTTC.

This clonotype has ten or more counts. CDR3 nucleotides: TGTGCCAGCAGCTTGACAGGGGCCGACACCGGGGAGCTGTTTTTT. This sequence encodes CASSLTGADTGELFF. The V call is TRBV6-2 or TRBV6-3, the J call TRBJ2-2, with TRBD1 matching over 8 bases. V lost 6 bases and J lost 3; bases outside the gene matches: 6. The CDR3 is 15 residues long. From germline, CDR1 is MNHEY and CDR2 SVGEGT.

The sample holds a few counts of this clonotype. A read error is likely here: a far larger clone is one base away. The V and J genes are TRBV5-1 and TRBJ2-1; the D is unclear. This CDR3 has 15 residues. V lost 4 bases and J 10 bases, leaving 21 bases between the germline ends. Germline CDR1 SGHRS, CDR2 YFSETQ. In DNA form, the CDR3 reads TGCGCCAGCAGCCCCCAGATGTCTCCTGTGGGCGAGCAGTTCTTC. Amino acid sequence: CASSPQMSPVGEQFF.

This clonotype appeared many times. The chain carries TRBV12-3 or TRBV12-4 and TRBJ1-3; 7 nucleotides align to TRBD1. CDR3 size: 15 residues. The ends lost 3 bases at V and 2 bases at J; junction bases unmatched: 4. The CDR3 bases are TGTGCCAGCAGTTTCGGGGACAGAGCTGGAAACACCATATATTTT. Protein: CASSFGDRAGNTIYF.

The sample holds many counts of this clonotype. CDR3 protein: CASSDGLAEYNEQFF. The CDR3 DNA follows: TGTGCCAGCAGCGACGGACTAGCGGAGTACAATGAGCAGTTCTTC. This chain joins TRBV6-2 or TRBV6-3 and TRBJ2-1, with 10 bases fitting TRBD2. Germline V gene data show CDR1 as MNHEY and CDR2 as SVGEGT. The trim removed 6 bases at V and 4 bases at J, leaving 6 bases unmatched. The CDR3 sequence is 15 residues long.

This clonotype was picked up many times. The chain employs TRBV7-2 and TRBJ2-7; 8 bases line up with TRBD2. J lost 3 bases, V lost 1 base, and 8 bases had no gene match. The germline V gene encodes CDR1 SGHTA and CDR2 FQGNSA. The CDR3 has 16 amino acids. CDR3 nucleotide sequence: TGTGCCAGCAGCTTAGATACAGCGGGAGTCATCTACGAGCAGTACTTC. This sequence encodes CASSLDTAGVIYEQYF.

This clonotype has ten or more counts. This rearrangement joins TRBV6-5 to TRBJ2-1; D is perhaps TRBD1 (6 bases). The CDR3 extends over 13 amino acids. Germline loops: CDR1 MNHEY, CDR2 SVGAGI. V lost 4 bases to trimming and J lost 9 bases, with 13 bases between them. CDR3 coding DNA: TGTGCCAGCAGTTCCCCCCAGGGGACTGAGCAGTTCTTC. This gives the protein CASSSPQGTEQFF.

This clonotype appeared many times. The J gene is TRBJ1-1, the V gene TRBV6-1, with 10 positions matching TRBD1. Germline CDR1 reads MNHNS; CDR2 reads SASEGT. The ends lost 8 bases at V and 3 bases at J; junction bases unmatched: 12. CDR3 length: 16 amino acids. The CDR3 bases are TGTGCCAGCCCTGGGGGACAGGGGACCGGTGACACTGAAGCTTTCTTT. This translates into CASPGGQGTGDTEAFF.

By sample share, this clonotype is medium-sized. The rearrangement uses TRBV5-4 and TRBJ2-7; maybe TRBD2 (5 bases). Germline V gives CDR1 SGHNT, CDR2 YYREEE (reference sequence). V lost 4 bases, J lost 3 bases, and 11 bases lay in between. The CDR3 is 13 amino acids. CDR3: CASSPGMLYEQYF. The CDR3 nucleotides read TGTGCCAGCAGCCCCGGGATGCTCTACGAGCAGTACTTC.

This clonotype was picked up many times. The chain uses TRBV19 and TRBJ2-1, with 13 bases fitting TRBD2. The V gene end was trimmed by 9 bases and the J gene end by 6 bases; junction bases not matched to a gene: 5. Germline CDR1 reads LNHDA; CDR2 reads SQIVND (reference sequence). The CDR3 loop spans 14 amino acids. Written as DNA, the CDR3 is TGTGCCAGCCGGGGACTAGCGGGAACCAATGAGCAGTTCTTC. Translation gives CASRGLAGTNEQFF.

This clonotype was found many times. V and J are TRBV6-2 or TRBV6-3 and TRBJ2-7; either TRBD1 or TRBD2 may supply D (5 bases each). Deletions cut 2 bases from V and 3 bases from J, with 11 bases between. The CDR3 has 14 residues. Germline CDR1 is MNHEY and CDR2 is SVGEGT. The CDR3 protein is CASSYGGPNYEQYF. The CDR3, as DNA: TGTGCCAGCAGTTACGGGGGACCGAACTACGAGCAGTACTTC.

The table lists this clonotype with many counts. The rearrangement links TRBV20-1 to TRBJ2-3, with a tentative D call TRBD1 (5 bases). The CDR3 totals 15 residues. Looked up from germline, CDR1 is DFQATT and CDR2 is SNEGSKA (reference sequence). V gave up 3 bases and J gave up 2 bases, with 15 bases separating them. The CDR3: CSASGASPHTDTQYF. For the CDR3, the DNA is TGCAGTGCTAGTGGGGCCAGCCCGCACACAGATACGCAGTATTTT.

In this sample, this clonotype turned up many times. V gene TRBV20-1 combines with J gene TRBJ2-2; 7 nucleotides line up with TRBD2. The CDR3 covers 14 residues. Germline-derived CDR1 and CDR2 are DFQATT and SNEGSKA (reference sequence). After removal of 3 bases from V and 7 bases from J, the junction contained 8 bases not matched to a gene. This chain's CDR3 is CSASIASGVGELFF. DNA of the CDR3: TGCAGTGCTAGCATCGCTAGCGGCGTCGGGGAGCTGTTTTTT.

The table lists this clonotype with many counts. CDR3 bases: TGCAGTGCTAGAGTGAGTTTGGGGCCTCGGTATGAGCAGTTCTTC. Amino acid sequence: CSARVSLGPRYEQFF. This chain connects TRBV20-1 to TRBJ2-1; tentative D call: TRBD1 (5 bases). This CDR3 is 15 amino acids long. The V end lost 1 base, the J end lost 8 bases, and 18 bases lay between the germline ends. Germline V gene data show CDR1 as DFQATT and CDR2 as SNEGSKA (reference sequence).

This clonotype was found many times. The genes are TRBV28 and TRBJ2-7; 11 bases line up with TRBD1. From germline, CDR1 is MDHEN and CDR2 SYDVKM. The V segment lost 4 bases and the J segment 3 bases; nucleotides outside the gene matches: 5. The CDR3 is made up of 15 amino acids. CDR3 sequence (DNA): TGTGCCAGCAGTTACCGGGACAGGGGGTACTACGAGCAGTACTTC. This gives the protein CASSYRDRGYYEQYF.

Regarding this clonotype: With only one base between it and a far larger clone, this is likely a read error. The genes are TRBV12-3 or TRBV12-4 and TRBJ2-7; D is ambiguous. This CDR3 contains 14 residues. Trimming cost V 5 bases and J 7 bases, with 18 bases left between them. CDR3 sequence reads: CASSGMSSYNEQYF. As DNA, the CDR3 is TGTGCCAGCAGTGGAATGAGCTCCTACAATGAGCAGTACTTC.

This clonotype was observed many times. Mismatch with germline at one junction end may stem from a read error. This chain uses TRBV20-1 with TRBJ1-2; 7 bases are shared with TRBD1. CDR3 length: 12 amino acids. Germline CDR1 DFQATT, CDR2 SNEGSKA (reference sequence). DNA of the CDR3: TGCAGCGCTACAGGGGCTGTGTATGGCTACACCTTC. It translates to CSATGAVYGYTF.

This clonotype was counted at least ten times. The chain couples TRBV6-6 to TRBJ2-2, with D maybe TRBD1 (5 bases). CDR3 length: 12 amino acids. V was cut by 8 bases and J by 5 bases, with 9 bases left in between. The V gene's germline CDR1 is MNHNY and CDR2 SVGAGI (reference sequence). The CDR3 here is CASLTDTGELFF. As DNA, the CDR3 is TGTGCCAGCCTGACAGATACCGGGGAGCTGTTTTTT.

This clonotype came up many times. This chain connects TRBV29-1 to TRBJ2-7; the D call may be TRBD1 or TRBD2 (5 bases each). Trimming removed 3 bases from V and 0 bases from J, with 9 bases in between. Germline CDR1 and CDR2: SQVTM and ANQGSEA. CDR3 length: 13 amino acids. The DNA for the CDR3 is TGCAGCGTTGACAGGGCGGGCTCCTACGAGCAGTACTTC. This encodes CSVDRAGSYEQYF.

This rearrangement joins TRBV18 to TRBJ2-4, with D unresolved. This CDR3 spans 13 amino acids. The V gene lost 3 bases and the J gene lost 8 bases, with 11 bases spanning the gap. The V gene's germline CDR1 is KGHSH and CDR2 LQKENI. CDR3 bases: TGTGCCAGCTCACCCGCAGCCTGGGACATTCAGTACTTC. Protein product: CASSPAAWDIQYF.

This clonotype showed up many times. The CDR3 protein is CASSPTFTGELFF. CDR3 sequence (DNA): TGTGCCAGCAGCCCGACTTTTACCGGGGAGCTGTTTTTT. The chain joins TRBV5-6 to TRBJ2-2; D call uncertain. Trimming cost V 4 bases and J 5 bases, with 9 bases left between them. Germline-derived CDR1 and CDR2 are SGHDT and YYEEEE. This CDR3 region has 13 residues.

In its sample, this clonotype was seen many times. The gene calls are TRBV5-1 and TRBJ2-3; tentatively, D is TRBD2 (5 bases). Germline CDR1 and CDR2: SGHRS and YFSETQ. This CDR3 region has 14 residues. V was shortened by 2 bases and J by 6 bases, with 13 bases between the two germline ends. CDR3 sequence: CASSFQDGVDTQYF. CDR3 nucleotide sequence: TGCGCCAGCAGCTTTCAGGACGGGGTGGATACGCAGTATTTT.

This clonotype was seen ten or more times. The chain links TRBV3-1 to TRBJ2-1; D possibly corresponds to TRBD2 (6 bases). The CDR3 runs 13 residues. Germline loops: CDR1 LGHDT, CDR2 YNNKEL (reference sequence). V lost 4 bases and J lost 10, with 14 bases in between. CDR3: CASSRGLGREQFF. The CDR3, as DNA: TGTGCCAGCAGCCGGGGACTCGGCCGAGAGCAGTTCTTC.